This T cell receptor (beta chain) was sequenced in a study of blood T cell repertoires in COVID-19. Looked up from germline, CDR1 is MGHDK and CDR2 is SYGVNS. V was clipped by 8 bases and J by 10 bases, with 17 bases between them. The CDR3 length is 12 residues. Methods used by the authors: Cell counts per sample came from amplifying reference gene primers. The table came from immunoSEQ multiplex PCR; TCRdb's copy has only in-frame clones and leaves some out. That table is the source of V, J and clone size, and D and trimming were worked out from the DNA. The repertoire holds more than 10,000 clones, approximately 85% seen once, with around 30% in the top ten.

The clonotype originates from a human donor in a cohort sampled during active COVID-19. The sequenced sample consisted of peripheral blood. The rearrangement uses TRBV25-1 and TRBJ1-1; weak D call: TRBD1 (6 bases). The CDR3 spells CASGRTDRPAFF. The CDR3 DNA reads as TGTGCCAGCGGCCGAACCGACAGGCCAGCTTTCTTT.